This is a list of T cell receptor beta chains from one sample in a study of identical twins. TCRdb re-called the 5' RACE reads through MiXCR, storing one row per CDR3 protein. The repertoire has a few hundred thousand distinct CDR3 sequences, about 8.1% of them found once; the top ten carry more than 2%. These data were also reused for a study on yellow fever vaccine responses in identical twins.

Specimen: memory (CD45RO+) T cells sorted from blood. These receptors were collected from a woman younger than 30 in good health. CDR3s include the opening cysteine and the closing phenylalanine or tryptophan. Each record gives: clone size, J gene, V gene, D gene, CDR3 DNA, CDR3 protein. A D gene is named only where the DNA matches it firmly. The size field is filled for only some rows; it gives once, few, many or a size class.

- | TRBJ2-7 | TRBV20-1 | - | TGCAGTGCTAGCCCCGGGGGCGTCGAGCAGTACTTC | CSASPGGVEQYF
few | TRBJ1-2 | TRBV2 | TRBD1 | TGTGCCAGCAGTTTGCGACAGGGTGACTATGGCTACACCTTC | CASSLRQGDYGYTF
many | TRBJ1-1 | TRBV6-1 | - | TGTGCCAGCAGGCGTCCGATAGGGGGTATGAACACTGAAGCTTTCTTT | CASRRPIGGMNTEAFF
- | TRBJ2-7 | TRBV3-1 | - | TGTGCCAGCAGCCAGCATCTGGTCGAAACCTACGAGCAGTACTTC | CASSQHLVETYEQYF
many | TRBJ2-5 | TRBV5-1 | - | TGCGCCAGCAGCTTGGAGACAGGTAGAGAGACCCAGTACTTC | CASSLETGRETQYF
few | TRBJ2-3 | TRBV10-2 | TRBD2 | TGCGCCAGCTGTAGCGGGGGGGCCGGTGATACGCAGTATTTT | CASCSGGAGDTQYF
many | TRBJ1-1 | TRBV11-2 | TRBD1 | TGTGCCAGCAGCACTCGACAGGGCTTGAACACTGAAGCTTTCTTT | CASSTRQGLNTEAFF
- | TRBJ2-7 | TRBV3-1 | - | TGTGCCAGCAGCCGGGAAGCCTACGAGCAGTACTTC | CASSREAYEQYF
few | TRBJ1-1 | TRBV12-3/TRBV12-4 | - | TGTGCCAGCAGTCTGACCCCGGCGGGGACTGAAGCTTTCTTT | CASSLTPAGTEAFF
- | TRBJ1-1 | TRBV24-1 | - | TGTGCCACCAGTGGGGGAGGGGCGAGCACTGAAGCTTTCTTT | CATSGGGASTEAFF
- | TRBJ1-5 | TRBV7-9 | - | TGTGCCAGCAGCCCCTCCGGGAGAGATAATCAGCCCCAGCATTTT | CASSPSGRDNQPQHF
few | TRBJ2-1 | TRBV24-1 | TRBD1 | TGTGCCACCAGTGTAACAGGGGGATCCAATGAGCAGTTCTTC | CATSVTGGSNEQFF
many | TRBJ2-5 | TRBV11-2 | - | TGTGCCAGCAGCGAATCTGCGGGCCTTAAAGAGACCCAGTACTTC | CASSESAGLKETQYF
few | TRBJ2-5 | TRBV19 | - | TGTGCCAGCGGGACACCAGTAGGGACCCAGTACTTC | CASGTPVGTQYF
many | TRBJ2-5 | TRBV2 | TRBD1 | TGTGCCAGCAGAAGAAGGGAGAATCGGGACAGCCAAGAGACCCAGTACTTC | CASRRRENRDSQETQYF
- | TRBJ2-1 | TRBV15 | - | TGTGCCACCAGCAGAGTAAGGGCGGGAAGTGACCGTTACAATGAGCAGTTCTTC | CATSRVRAGSDRYNEQFF
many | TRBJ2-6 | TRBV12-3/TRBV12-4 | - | TGTGCCAGCAGCCCAATCTCTGGGGCCAACGTCCTGACTTTC | CASSPISGANVLTF
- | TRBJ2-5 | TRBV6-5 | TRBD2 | TGTGCCAGCAGTTTATCCGGGACTAGCGGGGCGGAGACCCAGTACTTC | CASSLSGTSGAETQYF
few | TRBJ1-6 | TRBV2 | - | TGTGCCTCCCGGGGGGAATCCTATAATTCACCCCTCCACTTT | CASRGESYNSPLHF
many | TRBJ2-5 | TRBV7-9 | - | TGTGCCACCACGGGGGAGACCCAGTACTTC | CATTGETQYF
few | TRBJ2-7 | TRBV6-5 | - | TGTGCCAGCAGTTACTCGATTCAGGGTGTAAGAAACTACGAGCAGTACTTC | CASSYSIQGVRNYEQYF
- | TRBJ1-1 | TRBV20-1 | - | TGCAGTGCTAGAGATGGCGGATATGAAGCTTTCTTT | CSARDGGYEAFF
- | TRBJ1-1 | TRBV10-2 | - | TGCGCCAGCAGTGAGGTTGCAGGGTTGATAACTGAAGCTTTCTTT | CASSEVAGLITEAFF
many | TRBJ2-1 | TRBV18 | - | TGTGCCAGCTCACCGGGATCAGGCTCCTACAATGAGCAGTTCTTC | CASSPGSGSYNEQFF
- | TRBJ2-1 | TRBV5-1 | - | TGCGCCAGCAGTTCCCGGGACCCTTCACCCTTGATAGCTTACAATGAGCAGTTCTTC | CASSSRDPSPLIAYNEQFF
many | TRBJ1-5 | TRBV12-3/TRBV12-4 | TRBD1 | TGTGCCAGCAGTTTAGGAGGGGGCGGGGGGCAGCCCCAGCATTTT | CASSLGGGGGQPQHF
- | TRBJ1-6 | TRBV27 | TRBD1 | TGTGCCAGCAGTTTATATCAGGGACAGGGAAATTCACCCCTCCACTTT | CASSLYQGQGNSPLHF
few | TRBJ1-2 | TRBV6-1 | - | TGTGCCAGCAGTGAAGGGGGGGCATATGGCTACACCTTC | CASSEGGAYGYTF
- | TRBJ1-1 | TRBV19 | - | TGTGCCAGTAGGGTACCGGGACACTACACTGAAGCTTTCTTT | CASRVPGHYTEAFF
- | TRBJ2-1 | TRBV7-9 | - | TGTGCCAGCAGCTTAGTTTTGGGGGTCGCCTACAATGAGCAGTTCTTC | CASSLVLGVAYNEQFF
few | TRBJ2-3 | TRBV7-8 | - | TGTGCCAGCAGTCAATTGGGACGCGACACAGATACGCAGTATTTT | CASSQLGRDTDTQYF
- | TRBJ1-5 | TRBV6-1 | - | TGTGCCAGCAGAGCAGGGTTTAGCAATCAGCCCCAGCATTTT | CASRAGFSNQPQHF
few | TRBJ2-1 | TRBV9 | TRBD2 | TGTGCCAGCAGCGCCGGGACTAGCGGCTCCTACAATGAGCAGTTCTTC | CASSAGTSGSYNEQFF